What follows is one TCR beta chain and its context. It was considered stable Graves' hyperthyroidism when ophthalmopathy did not progress within 18 months. The source of the sample is a study of T cells in Graves' hyperthyroidism and ophthalmopathy. RNA transcripts provided the source from which TCR beta CDR3 regions were amplified. Using the HTBI primer set, a first-round RT-PCR was run on the TCR CDR3. TCRdb fed the multiplex PCR reads into MiXCR, producing one record per CDR3 protein. The table has about 98,000 distinct CDR3 sequences, approximately 42% seen once. The CDR3 consists of 15 residues. V lost 7 bases to trimming and J lost 4 bases; unmatched junction nucleotides: 7. Germline V gene sequence: CDR1 WSHSY, CDR2 SAAADI.

The sample comprised peripheral blood or thyroid tissue (not recorded which). This clonotype was sampled from a woman aged 25 to 39 with Graves' hyperthyroidism. The chain employs TRBV10-2 and TRBJ1-1, with TRBD1 identical over 12 bases. In DNA form, the CDR3 reads TGCGCCAGCAAACCGGGACAGGGGGCTGGCACTGAAGCTTTCTTT. It is translated as CASKPGQGAGTEAFF.